The 24 T cell receptor beta chains reported below all come from one sample, sequenced in a study of T cells after posttransplantation cyclophosphamide (dated by TCRdb to 2016 to 2017). Library method: the immunoSEQ multiplex PCR assay. TCRdb stores this immuneACCESS table with in-frame sequences only. Part of the clones is absent; in the studies checked, under half of the shortfall reflects unresolved V genes, and no reason is known for the rest. Across this sample, some 10,000 clones were tabulated and none appeared just once. The biggest ten clones account for approximately 15% of the sample. The sample's treatment or condition label is to be understood as: high-dose cyclophosphamide on days +3 and +4 as single-agent GVHD prophylaxis. Patients in the PTCy group got busulfan and fludarabine conditioning, a marrow graft from a related or unrelated donor, and cyclophosphamide on days +3 and +4. Sequencing was performed on PBMCs, taken after allogeneic stem cell transplant with posttransplant cyclophosphamide. The receptor set was obtained from a female patient in her forties who received an allogeneic stem cell transplant from a related donor, was CMV-positive, and had no GVHD. After a transplant, some T cells may be of graft donor origin.

This clone was seen at least ten times. J is TRBJ1-4 and V is TRBV6-5; 11 bases are a match to TRBD1. This CDR3 has 12 amino acids. V trimming: 6 bases; J trimming: 17 bases; junction bases outside the gene matches: 8. CDR1 is MNHEY, CDR2 SVGAGI, per germline. The CDR3 DNA follows: TGTGCCAGCAGCCACGGACAGGGGGCGATTTTTTTT. Protein: CASSHGQGAIFF.

This clone has a handful of counts. Relative to the germline gene, one junction end is altered; a read error may explain this. The rearrangement links TRBV10-3 to TRBJ2-5; D is unclear. The CDR3 covers 13 residues. Per germline, CDR1 ENHRY and CDR2 SYGVKD. The CDR3 coding sequence is TGTGCCGTCAGTGAGTACCTCGGGGAGACCCAGTACTTC. Amino acid sequence: CAVSEYLGETQYF.

The table lists this clone with many counts. The chain has TRBV6-5 and TRBJ1-2, with 8 bases fitting TRBD1. The CDR3 consists of 15 residues. Germline CDR1 and CDR2: MNHEY and SVGAGI. The V and J ends lost 6 bases and 1 base, in that order; junction bases with no gene match: 7. The CDR3 coding sequence is TGTGCCAGCAGCCGGACAGGGAATAATAACTATGGCTACACCTTC. Amino acids: CASSRTGNNNYGYTF.

This clone was seen ten or more times. The rearrangement links TRBV30 to TRBJ1-1; D gene ambiguous. V lost 4 bases to trimming and J lost 5 bases, with 8 bases between them. The germline gives CDR1 GTSNPN, CDR2 SVGIG (reference sequence). The CDR3 consists of 11 residues. The CDR3 region has the DNA TGTGCCTGGAAGAGGGAGACTGAAGCTTTCTTT. Translating it yields CAWKRETEAFF.

This clone has a count of ten or more. J is TRBJ2-6 and V is TRBV5-1; 11 nucleotides align to TRBD1. The V segment lost 4 bases and the J segment 4 bases; nucleotides outside the gene matches: 10. Germline V gives CDR1 SGHRS, CDR2 YFSETQ. The CDR3 extends over 18 amino acids. DNA for the CDR3: TGCGCCAGCAGCCCAAGGACAGGGGGCCCCGCCGGGGCCAACGTCCTGACTTTC. Translating it yields CASSPRTGGPAGANVLTF. The variable domain in full, completed from reference TRBV5-1 and TRBJ2-6, reads KAGVTQTPRYLIKTRGQQVTLSCSPISGHRSVSWYQQTPGQGLQFLFEYFSETQRNKGNFPGRFSGRQFSNSRSEMNVSTLELGDSALYLCASSPRTGGPAGANVLTFGAGSRLTVL.

This clone was counted at least ten times. V and J are TRBV11-2 and TRBJ2-7; D possibly corresponds to TRBD2 (6 bases). Germline CDR1 is SGHAT and CDR2 is FQNNGV. The CDR3 contains 13 residues. The V end was cut by 1 base, the J end by 4 bases, with 8 bases between. The CDR3 coding sequence is TGTGCCAGCAGCTTAGGTAGCGGATACGAGCAGTACTTC. Its protein product is CASSLGSGYEQYF.

The J gene is TRBJ2-7, the V gene TRBV11-2; TRBD2 is a possible D gene (7 bases). V gave up 1 base and J gave up 0 bases, with 22 bases separating them. The germline CDR1 and CDR2 sequences are SGHAT and FQNNGV. The CDR3 spans 19 residues. The CDR3 region has the DNA TGTGCCAGCAGCTTAGTACGTTTTGGGAGGGGGGGCCTCTCCTACGAGCAGTACTTC. Translated: CASSLVRFGRGGLSYEQYF.

This clone was picked up many times. CDR3 sequence reads: CASSLGQGDLSSYEQYF. DNA for the CDR3: TGTGCCAGCAGCTTAGGACAGGGGGACCTTTCGTCCTACGAGCAGTACTTC. The genes are TRBV11-2 and TRBJ2-7; 9 bases fit TRBD1. The germline CDR1 and CDR2 sequences are SGHAT and FQNNGV. J lost 1 base, V lost 1 base, and 8 bases had no gene match. This CDR3 spans 17 amino acids. Complete variable domain (other parts from reference TRBV11-2 and TRBJ2-7): EAGVAQSPRYKIIEKRQSVAFWCNPISGHATLYWYQQILGQGPKLLIQFQNNGVVDDSQLPKDRFSAERLKGVDSTLKIQPAKLEDSAVYLCASSLGQGDLSSYEQYFGPGTRLTVT.

This clone was detected ten times or more. The gene calls are TRBV11-2 and TRBJ2-3; the match to TRBD2 covers 12 bases. Losses at the gene ends were 5 bases for V and 5 bases for J; bases not matched to a gene: 11. Germline V gives CDR1 SGHAT, CDR2 FQNNGV. The CDR3 contains 17 residues. The CDR3 DNA is TGTGCCAGCAGCCCACGCCTCCTAGCGGGAGGGCAAGATACGCAGTATTTT. This gives the protein CASSPRLLAGGQDTQYF.

This clone was recorded many times. This chain connects TRBV13 to TRBJ2-2; 12 bases line up with TRBD2. After removal of 5 bases from V and 7 bases from J, the junction contained 8 bases not matched to a gene. The CDR3 is 16 amino acids. Germline V gives CDR1 PRHDT, CDR2 FYEKMQ (reference sequence). The CDR3 coding sequence is TGTGCCAGCAGCCAGCTAGCGGGGGGGCTTTACGGGGAGCTGTTTTTT. Amino acids: CASSQLAGGLYGELFF. The full variable domain, rest sourced from reference TRBV13 and TRBJ2-2, is AAGVIQSPRHLIKEKRETATLKCYPIPRHDTVYWYQQGPGQDPQFLISFYEKMQSDKGSIPDRFSAQQFSDYHSELNMSSLELGDSALYFCASSQLAGGLYGELFFGEGSRLTVL.

This clone showed up many times. V is TRBV19 and J is TRBJ1-2; TRBD1 might be the D (6 bases). Trimming took off 2 bases at V and 0 bases at J, with 19 bases between the two ends. This CDR3 spans 18 amino acids. Germline values: CDR1 LNHDA, CDR2 SQIVND (reference sequence). CDR3 in DNA: TGTGCCAGTAGTATAAGCCTAGGACGTTGGGACACTAACTATGGCTACACCTTC. Amino acids: CASSISLGRWDTNYGYTF.

This clone was seen at least ten times. The rearrangement uses TRBV27 and TRBJ2-1, with D possibly TRBD2 on 6 matching bases. The V and J ends lost 3 bases and 2 bases respectively, with 11 bases between them. CDR3 size: 15 residues. Looked up from germline, CDR1 is MNHEY and CDR2 is SMNVEV (reference sequence). CDR3 sequence: CASSFDGSPYNEQFF. The CDR3 coding sequence is TGTGCCAGCAGTTTTGACGGGAGCCCCTACAATGAGCAGTTCTTC.

This clone was seen repeatedly, ten times or more. The chain is built from TRBV6-5 and TRBJ1-4, with D unresolved. CDR1 is MNHEY and CDR2 is SVGAGI in the germline V gene. Trimming shortened V by 7 bases and J by 6 bases, and 12 bases separated the two germline ends. This CDR3 spans 13 amino acids. CDR3: CASKNSLYEKLFF. The CDR3, as DNA: TGTGCCAGCAAAAACAGCCTCTATGAAAAACTGTTTTTT.

This clone has at least ten counts. The rearrangement links TRBV5-8 to TRBJ1-4; a possible D gene is TRBD1 (5 bases). The V gene lost 4 bases and the J gene lost 8 bases, with 18 bases spanning the gap. This CDR3 is built from 15 residues. The germline V gene encodes CDR1 SGHTS and CDR2 YDEGEE. The CDR3 region has the DNA TGTGCCAGCAGCGGGGGGGTTCATCCGAAGGAAAAACTGTTTTTT. Encoded protein: CASSGGVHPKEKLFF.

This clone was seen many times. The V and J genes are TRBV18 and TRBJ2-7; 7 bases are shared with TRBD1. The junction had 5 bases not matched to a gene; V was cut back by 0 bases and J by 3 bases. The CDR3 runs to 15 residues. Germline CDR1 is KGHSH and CDR2 is LQKENI. CDR3 sequence reads: CASSPPHRGIYEQYF. The CDR3 DNA is TGTGCCAGCTCACCACCGCACAGGGGAATCTACGAGCAGTACTTC.

The CDR3 nucleotides are TGCGCCAGCAGCCGCGGGGGGGGTTCACCCCTCCACTTT. It specifies CASSRGGGSPLHF. The rearrangement uses TRBV5-1 and TRBJ1-6; D is perhaps TRBD1 (5 bases). The V gene's germline CDR1 is SGHRS and CDR2 YFSETQ. The CDR3 contains 13 residues. With 4 bases removed from V and 9 bases from J, the gap between germline ends came to 11 bases. The entire variable domain, with the rest obtained from reference TRBV5-1 and TRBJ1-6, is as follows: KAGVTQTPRYLIKTRGQQVTLSCSPISGHRSVSWYQQTPGQGLQFLFEYFSETQRNKGNFPGRFSGRQFSNSRSEMNVSTLELGDSALYLCASSRGGGSPLHFGNGTRLTVT.

Ten or more counts support this clone. The CDR3, as DNA: TGCGCCAGCAGCCAAGTGATGGGGGGAGGCACTGAAGCTTTCTTT. This encodes CASSQVMGGGTEAFF. The chain uses TRBV4-1 and TRBJ1-1, with a possible D match to TRBD1 (5 bases). This CDR3 spans 15 amino acids. V was pared by 1 base and J by 4 bases, with 13 bases between. Per the germline V gene, CDR1 is MGHRA and CDR2 is YSYEKL.

This clone was observed at least ten times. The rearrangement uses TRBV5-1 and TRBJ1-1, with D unresolved. Trimming took off 0 bases at V and 0 bases at J, with 6 bases between the two ends. Germline V gene data show CDR1 as SGHRS and CDR2 as YFSETQ. The CDR3 runs 14 residues. As DNA, the CDR3 is TGCGCCAGCAGCTTGGGAAACATGAACACTGAAGCTTTCTTT. Translated: CASSLGNMNTEAFF.

This clone showed up many times. The chain recombines TRBV5-4 with TRBJ2-5; weak D call: TRBD2 (7 bases). The CDR3 has 14 residues. V was cut by 6 bases and J by 1 base, with 13 bases left in between. The germline CDR1 and CDR2 sequences are SGHNT and YYREEE (reference sequence). Here the CDR3 reads CASTLRGGQETQYF. Here the CDR3 DNA reads TGTGCCAGCACCCTAAGGGGGGGCCAAGAGACCCAGTACTTC.

The sample holds many counts of this clone. This chain connects TRBV28 to TRBJ1-5; D may be TRBD1 (6 bases). The CDR3 has 14 residues. V gave up 6 bases and J gave up 2 bases, with 11 bases separating them. Per the germline V gene, CDR1 is MDHEN and CDR2 is SYDVKM. DNA of the CDR3: TGTGCCAGCAGAAACAGGGTTGGCAATCAGCCCCAGCATTTT. Translating it yields CASRNRVGNQPQHF. Using reference TRBV28 and TRBJ1-5 for the parts outside the CDR3, the full variable domain is DVKVTQSSRYLVKRTGEKVFLECVQDMDHENMFWYRQDPGLGLRLIYFSYDVKMKEKGDIPEGYSVSREKKERFSLILESASTNQTSMYLCASRNRVGNQPQHFGDGTRLSIL.

This clone turned up a few times. The V call is TRBV7-8, the J call TRBJ2-5; maybe TRBD1 (5 bases). V was pared by 5 bases and J by 13 bases, with 20 bases between. This CDR3 has 13 amino acids. Germline CDR1 SGHVS, CDR2 FQNEAQ. CDR3 loop: CASSPAFIAQGYF. The CDR3 nucleotides are TGTGCCAGCAGCCCTGCATTCATCGCGCAGGGGTACTTC.

This clone was observed many times. The V call is TRBV5-5, the J call TRBJ2-5; TRBD2 aligns across 7 bases. Trimming at V came to 9 bases and at J to 1 base, leaving 3 bases not matched to a gene. CDR3 size: 12 residues. Germline lookup yields CDR1 SGHKS and CDR2 YYEKEE (reference sequence). CDR3 bases: TGTGCCAACCCTAGCGGCCAAGAGACCCAGTACTTC. This gives the protein CANPSGQETQYF.

This clone appeared many times. V and J are TRBV7-9 and TRBJ2-1; 9 bases match TRBD2. The junction had 10 bases not matched to a gene; V was cut back by 6 bases and J by 7 bases. CDR1 is SEHNR, CDR2 FQNEAQ, per germline (reference sequence). CDR3 size: 15 residues. CDR3 nucleotide sequence: TGTGCCAGCAGACTAGCGGGTTCGTCCTTTAATGAGCAGTTCTTC. This sequence encodes CASRLAGSSFNEQFF.

This clone was observed at least ten times. The chain joins TRBV27 to TRBJ2-3, with D hard to call. V was trimmed by 3 bases and J by 1 base, leaving 8 bases between them. The CDR3 consists of 14 residues. CDR1 and CDR2 (germline): MNHEY, SMNVEV (reference sequence). DNA of the CDR3: TGTGCCAGCAGTTTGGAGACCCGCACAGATACGCAGTATTTT. Its protein is CASSLETRTDTQYF.